These 29 T cell receptor beta chains came from one sample sequenced in a study of cytomegalovirus exposure and HLA in healthy donors. The PCR contained 60 Vbeta and 13 Jbeta primers. The data were produced by immunoSEQ multiplex PCR, yet TCRdb's version contains in-frame clones alone and is incomplete. The top ten clones hold approximately 4.2% of a sample with approximately 97,000 clones, around 81% of them seen once. The specimen sequenced was PBMCs. The receptor set was obtained from a woman in her 70s in good health and CMV-seropositive.

This chain uses TRBV25-1 with TRBJ1-2, with D possibly matching TRBD1 (5 bases). V was trimmed by 7 bases and J by 7 bases, leaving 16 bases between them. The CDR3 covers 13 residues. Germline V gene lookup returns CDR1 MGHDK and CDR2 SYGVNS. CDR3 DNA: TGTGCCAGCAAGGGTATCCGGGGGGGTGGCTACACCTTC. This encodes CASKGIRGGGYTF.

This clone was recorded only once. The V gene is TRBV11-2, the J gene TRBJ2-7, with D possibly being TRBD1 (5 bases). This CDR3 contains 14 residues. The germline gives CDR1 SGHAT, CDR2 FQNNGV. V was shortened by 1 base and J by 2 bases, with 9 bases between the two germline ends. CDR3: CASSLGVGPYEQYF. The CDR3, as DNA: TGTGCCAGCAGCTTAGGGGTGGGGCCCTACGAGCAGTACTTC.

The chain links TRBV9 to TRBJ1-4; 8 bases align to TRBD1. Germline loops: CDR1 SGDLS, CDR2 YYNGEE. V trimming: 0 bases; J trimming: 8 bases; junction bases outside the gene matches: 6. This CDR3 is 15 amino acids long. The CDR3 spells CASSVDDRGGEKLFF. The CDR3 DNA reads as TGTGCCAGCAGCGTAGACGACAGGGGAGGGGAAAAACTGTTTTTT.

The chain employs TRBV5-1 and TRBJ1-2, with TRBD1 matching 10 bases. Germline V gives CDR1 SGHRS, CDR2 YFSETQ. Trimming at V came to 3 bases and at J to 4 bases, leaving 9 bases not matched to a gene. CDR3 size: 16 residues. This CDR3 reads CASSWEGTGVGYGYTF. CDR3 DNA: TGCGCCAGCAGCTGGGAAGGGACAGGGGTGGGCTATGGCTACACCTTC.

The chain couples TRBV6-5 to TRBJ1-2, with D perhaps matching TRBD1 (5 bases). CDR1 and CDR2 (germline): MNHEY, SVGAGI. The CDR3 runs 13 residues. The V end was cut by 5 bases, the J end by 2 bases, with 9 bases between. CDR3 residues: CASSRAGNYGYTF. The CDR3 coding sequence is TGTGCCAGCAGTAGAGCAGGGAACTATGGCTACACCTTC.

The chain joins TRBV6-6 to TRBJ1-5, with unresolved D. The CDR3 is 13 residues long. Trimming cost V 0 bases and J 4 bases, with 4 bases left between them. Germline V gives CDR1 MNHNY, CDR2 SVGAGI (reference sequence). The CDR3 protein is CASSYSRNQPQHF. The CDR3 nucleotides read TGTGCCAGCAGTTACTCGAGGAATCAGCCCCAGCATTTT.

The CDR3 DNA reads as TGTGCCAGCAGCCAAGGGACTAGCGGGATCCCCGAGCAGTTCTTC. Translation gives CASSQGTSGIPEQFF. V is TRBV7-9 and J is TRBJ2-1; 13 nucleotides align to TRBD2. V lost 5 bases to trimming and J lost 10 bases; unmatched junction nucleotides: 8. The CDR3 spans 15 residues. Per the germline V gene, CDR1 is SEHNR and CDR2 is FQNEAQ (reference sequence).

The J gene is TRBJ2-5, the V gene TRBV6-5; 11 bases agree with TRBD2. The V gene's germline CDR1 is MNHEY and CDR2 SVGAGI. This CDR3 is built from 13 residues. The trim removed 6 bases at V and 3 bases at J, leaving 0 bases unmatched. CDR3: CASRGLAEETQYF. CDR3 sequence (DNA): TGTGCCAGCAGGGGACTAGCGGAAGAGACCCAGTACTTC.

The chain recombines TRBV11-2 with TRBJ2-1, with D unresolved. Germline CDR1 SGHAT, CDR2 FQNNGV. The CDR3 extends over 12 amino acids. V lost 1 base, J lost 12 bases, and 10 bases lay in between. The DNA of the CDR3 is TGTGCCAGCAGCTTAGTATGGGCAGGGCAGTTCTTC. Translation: CASSLVWAGQFF.

This sequence joins TRBV7-9 and TRBJ1-4; 10 positions match TRBD1. Germline V gene lookup returns CDR1 SEHNR and CDR2 FQNEAQ (reference sequence). The CDR3 consists of 14 residues. Trimming cost V 4 bases and J 6 bases; bases outside gene matches: 2. The CDR3 reads CASSSGQGYEKLFF. CDR3 nucleotides: TGTGCCAGCAGCTCGGGACAGGGGTATGAAAAACTGTTTTTT. The full variable domain, completed using reference TRBV7-9 and TRBJ1-4, is DTGVSQNPRHKITKRGQNVTFRCDPISEHNRLYWYRQTLGQGPEFLTYFQNEAQLEKSRLLSDRFSAERPKGSFSTLEIQRTEQGDSAMYLCASSSGQGYEKLFFGSGTQLSVL.

Only a few counts were recorded for this clone. The chain links TRBV13 to TRBJ2-7, with TRBD1 matching over 11 bases. The CDR3 has 15 amino acids. CDR1 and CDR2 from the germline V gene are PRHDT and FYEKMQ (reference sequence). Unmatched junction bases numbered 4, after V lost 5 bases and J lost 1 base. CDR3 DNA sequence: TGTGCCAGCAGCGGCGGGACAGGGGGTTCCTACGAGCAGTACTTC. As protein: CASSGGTGGSYEQYF.

In its sample, this clone was seen once. Other DNA sequences in the same sample also yield this CDR3. The rearrangement uses TRBV5-1 and TRBJ2-7; 7 bases are shared with TRBD2. With 4 bases clipped from V and 2 bases from J, the junction kept 9 bases outside the gene matches. Germline CDR1 is SGHRS and CDR2 is YFSETQ. This CDR3 is 15 amino acids long. The CDR3 nucleotides read TGCGCCAGCAGCCCTATCGCGGGAGTCGCCTACGAGCAGTACTTC. Amino acid sequence: CASSPIAGVAYEQYF.

The chain couples TRBV5-1 to TRBJ1-2; D perhaps matches TRBD1 (5 bases). This CDR3 spans 14 amino acids. The V and J ends lost 4 bases and 4 bases respectively, with 14 bases between them. Per the germline V gene, CDR1 is SGHRS and CDR2 is YFSETQ. The CDR3 protein is CASSPGGEAYGYTF. CDR3 DNA: TGCGCCAGCAGCCCCGGGGGGGAGGCCTATGGCTACACCTTC.

V usage is TRBV7-2 and J usage is TRBJ2-7; D not resolved. Germline lookup yields CDR1 SGHTA and CDR2 FQGNSA. Deletions cut 1 base from V and 3 bases from J, with 7 bases between. This CDR3 contains 13 residues. CDR3: CASSLVQIYEQYF. The CDR3 DNA reads TGTGCCAGCAGCTTAGTGCAGATCTACGAGCAGTACTTC.

The chain has TRBV11-2 and TRBJ1-2, with D maybe TRBD1 (5 bases). The V gene's germline CDR1 is SGHAT and CDR2 FQNNGV. V was pared by 2 bases and J by 8 bases, with 18 bases between. The CDR3 covers 15 residues. The CDR3 loop is CASSLSRGISGGYTF. For the CDR3, the DNA is TGTGCCAGCAGCTTATCGCGGGGGATTAGCGGAGGCTACACCTTC.

DNA for the CDR3: TGTGCCAGCAGTCCTCCGGGACAGGGAGGTGGCTACACCTTC. Translation: CASSPPGQGGGYTF. This chain uses TRBV28 with TRBJ1-2; 9 nucleotides align to TRBD1. V gave up 5 bases and J gave up 7 bases; unmatched junction bases: 8. Germline V gene data show CDR1 as MDHEN and CDR2 as SYDVKM. The CDR3 loop spans 14 amino acids.

This chain links TRBV18 with TRBJ2-7; TRBD1 might be the D (6 bases). The CDR3 contains 13 residues. Trimming removed 3 bases from V and 6 bases from J, with 12 bases in between. CDR1 KGHSH and CDR2 LQKENI come from the germline V gene. The CDR3 DNA sequence: TGTGCCAGCTCACCGGAACAGGGCACCGAGCAGTACTTC. The encoded protein is CASSPEQGTEQYF.

The J gene is TRBJ2-2, the V gene TRBV12-5; 13 bases align to TRBD2. This CDR3 region has 19 residues. V gave up 2 bases and J gave up 5 bases; unmatched junction bases: 11. Germline CDR1 LGHNT, CDR2 FRNRAP. This CDR3 is CASGLSRTSGSLGTGELFF. Here the CDR3 DNA reads TGTGCTAGTGGTTTGTCCCGGACTAGCGGGAGCCTGGGGACCGGGGAGCTGTTTTTT.

This clone was recorded a few times. Here the CDR3 reads CASSIGRAGTGELFF. The CDR3 nucleotides read TGTGCCAGCAGCATCGGGAGGGCGGGCACCGGGGAGCTGTTTTTT. This chain connects TRBV27 to TRBJ2-2; 8 nucleotides match TRBD2. Germline V gene data show CDR1 as MNHEY and CDR2 as SMNVEV (reference sequence). V dropped 6 bases and J dropped 4; count of bases not matched to a gene: 7. The CDR3 runs 15 residues.

Only a few counts were recorded for this clone. The chain recombines TRBV2 with TRBJ1-2; 9 nucleotides line up with TRBD1. This CDR3 has 14 amino acids. CDR1 is SNHLY, CDR2 FYNNEI, per germline. Trimming at V came to 7 bases and at J to 5 bases, leaving 8 bases not matched to a gene. The CDR3 nucleotides read TGTGCCAGCACCGAGACAGGGGGGTTTTATGGCTACACCTTC. It is translated as CASTETGGFYGYTF.

CDR3: CASSAGSGRIYEQYF. DNA for the CDR3: TGTGCCAGCAGCGCCGGGAGCGGGAGGATCTACGAGCAGTACTTC. V is TRBV9 and J is TRBJ2-5; 9 nucleotides line up with TRBD2. The DNA end is a closer match to TRBJ2-7, so the J assignment may be wrong. Germline-derived CDR1 and CDR2 are SGDLS and YYNGEE. The CDR3 covers 15 residues.

The chain carries TRBV6-5 and TRBJ2-7; no definite D call. Trimming cost V 4 bases and J 6 bases, with 7 bases left between them. This CDR3 is built from 11 residues. Per the germline V gene, CDR1 is MNHEY and CDR2 is SVGAGI. In nucleotides, the CDR3 is TGTGCCAGCAGTTCGGGTGGCGAGCAGTACTTC. It translates to CASSSGGEQYF.

The chain carries TRBV9 and TRBJ2-2; TRBD2 matches 9 bases. V lost 2 bases, J lost 6 bases, and 8 bases stayed unmatched. Germline V lookup: CDR1 SGDLS, CDR2 YYNGEE. The CDR3 runs 16 residues. The CDR3 reads CASSVVSAGGPGELFF. The CDR3 nucleotides are TGTGCCAGCAGCGTGGTATCGGCGGGAGGGCCCGGGGAGCTGTTTTTT. The complete variable domain, with remaining parts taken from reference TRBV9 and TRBJ2-2, reads DSGVTQTPKHLITATGQRVTLRCSPRSGDLSVYWYQQSLDQGLQFLIQYYNGEERAKGNILERFSAQQFPDLHSELNLSSLELGDSALYFCASSVVSAGGPGELFFGEGSRLTVL.

V gene TRBV28 combines with J gene TRBJ1-1; tentatively, D is TRBD1 (5 bases). Looked up from germline, CDR1 is MDHEN and CDR2 is SYDVKM. This CDR3 contains 16 residues. V lost 3 bases to trimming and J lost 2 bases, with 16 bases between them. CDR3 bases: TGTGCCAGCAGTTTTGGGGGGTTCACCTCTAACACTGAAGCTTTCTTT. This codes for CASSFGGFTSNTEAFF.

Points on this clone: The junction does not match germline at one end; this may be a read error. In DNA, the CDR3 is TGTTCCAGCAGTCAACTCCTCAATGAGCAGTTCTTC. As protein: CSSSQLLNEQFF. The chain uses TRBV7-9 and TRBJ2-1; D gene uncertain. The CDR3 has 12 residues. The germline V gene has CDR1 SEHNR and CDR2 FQNEAQ (reference sequence).

The chain recombines TRBV5-1 with TRBJ1-1, with D possibly being TRBD1 (6 bases). Germline assignment: CDR1 SGHRS and CDR2 YFSETQ. Trimming pared 0 bases from V and 7 bases from J, leaving 16 bases between. The CDR3 is 15 residues long. This CDR3 is CASSLVSWGRGEAFF. CDR3 DNA sequence: TGCGCCAGCAGCTTGGTGTCGTGGGGGCGCGGTGAAGCTTTCTTT.

The table lists this clone with a few counts. Its ends do not fully match the called genes, so a read error is possible. This chain's CDR3 is CSSSQWTGKGNTIYF. The CDR3 bases are TGTTCCAGCAGCCAGTGGACAGGGAAAGGAAACACCATATATTTT. The chain is built from TRBV7-9 and TRBJ1-3; 8 nucleotides line up with TRBD1. The CDR3 runs to 15 residues. The V gene's germline CDR1 is SEHNR and CDR2 FQNEAQ (reference sequence).

V and J are TRBV30 and TRBJ2-7, with D maybe TRBD1 (5 bases). Germline V CDR1 and CDR2: GTSNPN, SVGIG (reference sequence). V was clipped by 3 bases and J by 0 bases, with 18 bases between them. CDR3 size: 16 residues. The CDR3 loop reads CAWRAPRQPGSYEQYF. For the CDR3, the DNA is TGTGCCTGGAGGGCCCCCCGACAGCCAGGCTCCTACGAGCAGTACTTC.

J is TRBJ2-1 and V is TRBV27; 8 bases are shared with TRBD1. Germline CDR1 reads MNHEY; CDR2 reads SMNVEV (reference sequence). Trimming at V came to 5 bases and at J to 5 bases, leaving 8 bases not matched to a gene. The CDR3 consists of 15 residues. This chain's CDR3 is CASSPRTGYDNEQFF. The CDR3 DNA reads TGTGCCAGCAGTCCCCGGACAGGGTATGACAATGAGCAGTTCTTC.